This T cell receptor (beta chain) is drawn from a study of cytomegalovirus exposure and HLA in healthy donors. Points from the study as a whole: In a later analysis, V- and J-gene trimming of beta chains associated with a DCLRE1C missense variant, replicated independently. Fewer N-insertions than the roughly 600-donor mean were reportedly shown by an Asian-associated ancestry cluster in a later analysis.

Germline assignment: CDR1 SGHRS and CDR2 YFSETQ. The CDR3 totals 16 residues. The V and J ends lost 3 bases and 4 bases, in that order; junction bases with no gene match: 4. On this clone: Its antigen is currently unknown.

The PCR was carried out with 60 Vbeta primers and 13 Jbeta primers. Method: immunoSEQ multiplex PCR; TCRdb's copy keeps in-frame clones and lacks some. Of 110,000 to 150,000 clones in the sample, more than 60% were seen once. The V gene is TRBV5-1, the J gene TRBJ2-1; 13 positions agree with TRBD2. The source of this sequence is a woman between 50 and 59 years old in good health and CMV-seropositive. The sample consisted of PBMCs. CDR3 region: CASSSGLAGVYNEQFF. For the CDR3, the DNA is TGCGCCAGCAGCTCAGGACTAGCGGGGGTATACAATGAGCAGTTCTTC.